These T cell receptor beta chains were read from a single sample in a study of CD8 T cells in ankylosing spondylitis. TCRdb re-analysed the 5' RACE reads in MiXCR, keeping a single row per CDR3 protein. The repertoire includes over 75,000 distinct CDR3 sequences, about 8.8% of them detected once, and 5.1% sits in the top ten. Sequenced material: blood, either unsorted or a sorted T cell fraction (not recorded which). These receptors originate from a male donor with ankylosing spondylitis or in good health (not recorded which). Each CDR3 is given with its conserved first and last residue. A D gene is named only where the DNA matches it firmly. Some rows have no size entry. The others give once, few or many, or a class for an expanded clone.

v_gene	abundance	j_gene	d_gene	CDR3nt	CDR3aa
TRBV20-1	many	TRBJ2-3	.	TGCAGTGCTCCAGGGGTCACAGATACGCAGTATTTT	CSAPGVTDTQYF
TRBV7-2	few	TRBJ1-1	TRBD1	TGTGCCAGCAGTTCAGGGGGCCGAACCACTGAAGCTTTCTTT	CASSSGGRTTEAFF
TRBV29-1	.	TRBJ1-3	TRBD1	TGCAGCGTTGAGACAGGGGGAAGAATTGGAAACACCATATATTTT	CSVETGGRIGNTIYF
TRBV12-3/TRBV12-4	few	TRBJ2-2	.	TGTGCCAGCAGCCTCTGGGGCAGCACGAACACCGGGGAGCTGTTTTTT	CASSLWGSTNTGELFF
TRBV7-9	few	TRBJ2-3	TRBD2	TGTGCCAGCAGCTTGGGGACTAGCGGGGAGGCAGATACGCAGTATTTT	CASSLGTSGEADTQYF
TRBV7-2	.	TRBJ2-7	TRBD1	TGTGCCAGCAGCTTGGGACAGGGCCTTGTATCCTACGAGCAGTACTTC	CASSLGQGLVSYEQYF
TRBV20-1	many	TRBJ2-7	.	TGCAGTGCTAGACGGGGCGGGGAGGCCTACGAGCAGTACTTC	CSARRGGEAYEQYF
TRBV15	many	TRBJ2-7	.	TGTGCCACCAGCAGAGATTTAGCCCGGAGGATGTCCTACGAGCAGTACTTC	CATSRDLARRMSYEQYF
TRBV13	.	TRBJ2-7	.	TGTACCAGCTGTTTAGGGGCATGGGGGGGCGACCCAACCTACGAGCAGTACTTC	CTSCLGAWGGDPTYEQYF
TRBV5-1	many	TRBJ2-2	.	TGCGCCAGCAGCTTGGCCGCGACAGTGAACACCGGGGAGCTGTTTTTT	CASSLAATVNTGELFF
TRBV6-1	many	TRBJ2-2	.	TGTGCCAGCAGCCCTGCGAACACCGGGGAGCTGTTTTTT	CASSPANTGELFF
TRBV20-1	many	TRBJ1-5	.	TGCAGTGCTTCACACGCAGGGTCTGGGCCCCAGCATTTT	CSASHAGSGPQHF
TRBV7-2	few	TRBJ2-7	TRBD1	TGTGCCAGCACCCCCGAGGGGGCCTCCTACGAGCAGTACTTC	CASTPEGASYEQYF
TRBV9	many	TRBJ2-5	TRBD1	TGTGCCAGCAGCGTCGGACAGGGCCAAGAGACCCAGTACTTC	CASSVGQGQETQYF
TRBV25-1	.	TRBJ2-3	TRBD1	TGTGTCACCAGCCGGGACAGGGGGACAGATACGCAGTATTTT	CVTSRDRGTDTQYF
TRBV5-1	many	TRBJ2-3	.	TGCGCCATCAGCCAAAATCCTAGCACAGATACGCAGTATTTT	CAISQNPSTDTQYF
TRBV9	.	TRBJ2-3	.	TGTGCCAGCACCGAACCGGGTCTCGATACGCAGTATTTT	CASTEPGLDTQYF
TRBV20-1	many	TRBJ2-3	TRBD1	TGCAGTGCTCCTCCGGGACAGTCTAGCACAGATACGCAGTATTTT	CSAPPGQSSTDTQYF
TRBV6-6	many	TRBJ2-5	.	TGTGCCAGCAGTACTGGGGACCCGGGGGCCCAGTACTTC	CASSTGDPGAQYF
TRBV5-1	many	TRBJ2-3	.	TGCGCCAGCAGCGAGGCGTCGTCCTCAGATACGCAGTATTTT	CASSEASSSDTQYF
TRBV20-1	.	TRBJ2-3	.	TGCAGTGCCACGACGGACACAGATACGCAGTATTTT	CSATTDTDTQYF
TRBV25-1	.	TRBJ2-2	.	TGTGCCAGCAGGCGGACCTGGACCGGGGAGCTGTTTTTT	CASRRTWTGELFF
TRBV7-3	many	TRBJ1-2	TRBD1	TGTGCCAGCAGCTTAGACAGGGAAAACTATGGCTACACCTTC	CASSLDRENYGYTF
TRBV30	few	TRBJ2-5	TRBD2	TGTGCCTGGGGTAGCGGCGGGGGGGCCCAGGAGACCCAGTACTTC	CAWGSGGGAQETQYF
TRBV24-1	many	TRBJ2-1	TRBD2	TGTGCCACCAGTGATTTAGGTAGGGCTAGCGGGCGCGACAATGAGCAGTTCTTC	CATSDLGRASGRDNEQFF
TRBV12-3/TRBV12-4	.	TRBJ2-7	.	TGTGCCAGCAGTTTGTGGAGGGGATACGAGCAGTACTTC	CASSLWRGYEQYF
TRBV5-1	.	TRBJ2-1	.	TGCGCCAGCAGCTTGCAAGGTTCCAGCTCCTACAATGAGCAGTTCTTC	CASSLQGSSSYNEQFF
TRBV7-2	many	TRBJ2-7	.	TGTGCCAGCAGCTTGGGGGACACCTCCTCCCCCTACGAGCAGTACTTC	CASSLGDTSSPYEQYF
TRBV7-2	many	TRBJ1-6	.	TGTGCCAGCAGCCCCCGGCAGGGCAGTAATTCACCCCTCCACTTT	CASSPRQGSNSPLHF
TRBV15	many	TRBJ2-1	.	TGTGCCACCAGCAGAGATCATGGGGGCCTAGGCAATGAGCAGTTCTTC	CATSRDHGGLGNEQFF
TRBV6-5	many	TRBJ2-1	.	TGTGCCAGCAGTTACTCAACAGGGTTTTGGGATGAGCAGTTCTTC	CASSYSTGFWDEQFF
TRBV12-3/TRBV12-4	few	TRBJ2-1	TRBD1	TGTGCCAGCAGTGTGGACAGGGGGCTCTACAATGAGCAGTTCTTC	CASSVDRGLYNEQFF
TRBV2	many	TRBJ2-1	TRBD2	TGTGCCAGCAGTAAGGGCGGGGGCAATGAGCAGTTCTTC	CASSKGGGNEQFF
TRBV6-4	many	TRBJ2-7	TRBD1	TGTGCCAGCAGCGACAGGGTGGGCGAGCAGTACTTC	CASSDRVGEQYF
TRBV6-1	many	TRBJ2-1	TRBD2	TGTGCCAGCCGACTAGCGGGGGGGCCGGGCGATGAGCAGTTCTTC	CASRLAGGPGDEQFF
TRBV20-1	many	TRBJ1-5	.	TGCAGTGCTAGGGGGGTGGGGGTGACTCAGCCCCAGCATTTT	CSARGVGVTQPQHF
TRBV5-1	.	TRBJ2-3	TRBD1	TGCGCCAACAGAAGGACAGGGGAGGCCGATACGCAGTATTTT	CANRRTGEADTQYF
TRBV12-3/TRBV12-4	many	TRBJ2-1	.	TGTGCCAGTACACAGAGGGGTGAGCAGTTCTTC	CASTQRGEQFF
TRBV7-2	many	TRBJ2-3	.	TGTGCCAGCAGCTTAAGATTAGGGGTGGATACGCAGTATTTT	CASSLRLGVDTQYF
TRBV12-3/TRBV12-4	many	TRBJ1-6	.	TGTGCCAGCAGTGGCCGGGACCCCGCTTCTAATTCACCCCTCCACTTT	CASSGRDPASNSPLHF
TRBV28	.	TRBJ2-7	.	TGTGCCAGCAGTTCCTGGTTCGGGCAGTACTTC	CASSSWFGQYF
TRBV27	many	TRBJ2-7	TRBD1	TGTGCCAGCAGTACCTACGACAGGGGGAGCTCCTACGAGCAGTACTTC	CASSTYDRGSSYEQYF